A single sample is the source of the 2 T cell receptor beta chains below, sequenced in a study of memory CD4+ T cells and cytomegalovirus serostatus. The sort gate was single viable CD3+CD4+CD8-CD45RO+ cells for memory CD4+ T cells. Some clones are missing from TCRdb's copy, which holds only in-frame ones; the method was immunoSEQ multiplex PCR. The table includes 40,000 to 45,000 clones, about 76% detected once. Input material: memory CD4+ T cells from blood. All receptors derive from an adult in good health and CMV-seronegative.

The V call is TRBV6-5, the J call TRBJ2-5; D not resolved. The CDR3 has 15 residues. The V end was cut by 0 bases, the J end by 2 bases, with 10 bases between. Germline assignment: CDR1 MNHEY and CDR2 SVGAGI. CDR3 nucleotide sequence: TGTGCCAGCAGTTACTCACTGGACGGGCAAGAGACCCAGTACTTC. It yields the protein CASSYSLDGQETQYF.

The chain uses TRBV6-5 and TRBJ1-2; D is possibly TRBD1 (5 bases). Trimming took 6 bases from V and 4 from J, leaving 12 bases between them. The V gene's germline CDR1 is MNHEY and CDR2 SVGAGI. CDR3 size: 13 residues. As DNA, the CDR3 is TGTGCCAGCAGGGTCCAGGGTGGCTATGGCTACACCTTC. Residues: CASRVQGGYGYTF.